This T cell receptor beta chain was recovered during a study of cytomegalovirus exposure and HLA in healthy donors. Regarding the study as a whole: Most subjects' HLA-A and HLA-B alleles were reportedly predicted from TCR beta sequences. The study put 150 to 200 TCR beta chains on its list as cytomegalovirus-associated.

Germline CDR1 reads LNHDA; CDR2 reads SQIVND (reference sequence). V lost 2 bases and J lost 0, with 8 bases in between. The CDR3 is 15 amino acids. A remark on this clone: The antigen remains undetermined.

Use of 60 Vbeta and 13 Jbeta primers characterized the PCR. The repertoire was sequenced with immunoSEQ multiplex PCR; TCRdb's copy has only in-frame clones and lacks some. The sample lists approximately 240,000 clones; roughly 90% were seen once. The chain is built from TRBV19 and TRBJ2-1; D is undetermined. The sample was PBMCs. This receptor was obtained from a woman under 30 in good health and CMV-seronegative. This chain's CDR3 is CASSIRPSSYNEQFF. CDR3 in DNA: TGTGCCAGTAGTATAAGGCCTAGCTCCTACAATGAGCAGTTCTTC.